These 29 T cell receptor beta chains originate from one sample sequenced in a study of shared clonotypes between healthy human individuals (dated by TCRdb to the early 2020s). The library relied on the immunoSEQ multiplex PCR assay. TCRdb mirrors the immuneACCESS table, restricted to in-frame sequences. Some clones are absent from its copies; in checked studies, under half trace to an unresolved V gene, and the reason for the others is unknown. The sample table lists a few hundred thousand clones, about 97% of them with a count of one. The biggest ten clones account for less than 0.35% of the sample. The specimen was memory CD8+ T cells sorted from blood. Per the publication, the cell subset or site label means: CD45RO+ cells pooled with CCR7-negative TemRA cells. These receptors all come from a man aged 25 to 45 in good health.

This clone was recorded a few times. Within the sample, other DNA sequences also encode this same CDR3. The chain's CDR3 is CSARQSYEQYF. The CDR3 DNA reads as TGCAGTGCTAGACAGAGCTACGAGCAGTACTTC. V is TRBV20-1 and J is TRBJ2-7; D unresolved. The V gene's germline CDR1 is DFQATT and CDR2 SNEGSKA (reference sequence). Trimming cost V 2 bases and J 3 bases, with 5 bases left between them. CDR3 length: 11 residues.

As DNA, the CDR3 is TGTGCCAGTAGTATAAGGACTAGCAACTACAATGAGCAGTTCTTC. This encodes CASSIRTSNYNEQFF. The chain links TRBV19 to TRBJ2-1, with TRBD2 matching over 8 bases. Germline assignment: CDR1 LNHDA and CDR2 SQIVND (reference sequence). The CDR3 is made up of 15 amino acids. The J segment lost 3 bases and the V segment lost 2 bases, leaving 3 bases of the junction unmatched.

The chain joins TRBV5-1 to TRBJ2-7, with 10 bases aligning to TRBD2. Germline values: CDR1 SGHRS, CDR2 YFSETQ. There are 15 residues in the CDR3. V gave up 5 bases and J gave up 4 bases; unmatched junction bases: 9. CDR3 coding DNA: TGCGCCAGCAGGGACATAGCGGGAGGCCGGTACGAGCAGTACTTC. Amino acids: CASRDIAGGRYEQYF.

Comment on this clone: Additional DNA sequences in this sample encode the identical CDR3. The chain recombines TRBV5-1 with TRBJ1-4; D gene unclear. This CDR3 has 14 amino acids. V lost 0 bases and J lost 3, with 6 bases in between. The germline CDR1 and CDR2 sequences are SGHRS and YFSETQ. The CDR3, as DNA: TGCGCCAGCAGCTTGGGGGGATCTAATGAAAAACTGTTTTTT. This encodes CASSLGGSNEKLFF. Full variable domain (missing parts from reference TRBV5-1 and TRBJ1-4): KAGVTQTPRYLIKTRGQQVTLSCSPISGHRSVSWYQQTPGQGLQFLFEYFSETQRNKGNFPGRFSGRQFSNSRSEMNVSTLELGDSALYLCASSLGGSNEKLFFGSGTQLSVL.

The chain combines TRBV10-3 with TRBJ2-3, with TRBD1 matching 8 bases. CDR1 and CDR2 (germline): ENHRY, SYGVKD. CDR3 length: 15 residues. Losses at the gene ends were 0 bases for V and 1 base for J; bases not matched to a gene: 0. CDR3 loop: CAISESTGGTDTQYF. The CDR3, as DNA: TGTGCCATCAGTGAGTCGACAGGGGGCACAGATACGCAGTATTTT.

This chain links TRBV6-4 with TRBJ1-2, with D perhaps matching TRBD1 (6 bases). The germline V and J ends were trimmed by 0 bases and 4 bases, with 6 bases remaining between them. Germline CDR1 and CDR2: MRHNA and SNTAGT. This CDR3 is built from 13 residues. CDR3 sequence: CASSDSGGYGYTF. Here the CDR3 DNA reads TGTGCCAGCAGTGACTCAGGGGGCTATGGCTACACCTTC.

The chain links TRBV11-2 to TRBJ2-1, with 7 positions matching TRBD2. V lost 2 bases and J lost 10; bases outside the gene matches: 8. The CDR3 is made up of 14 amino acids. Germline CDR1 reads SGHAT; CDR2 reads FQNNGV. CDR3 in amino acids: CASSLFSGRQEQFF. CDR3 DNA sequence: TGTGCCAGCAGCTTATTTTCCGGGAGGCAGGAGCAGTTCTTC.

The chain has TRBV6-1 and TRBJ2-7; D assignment may be TRBD1 or TRBD2 (5 bases each). The ends were cut back, 7 bases at V and 0 bases at J, with 10 bases in the middle. Per germline, CDR1 MNHNS and CDR2 SASEGT. The CDR3 runs to 13 residues. CDR3 DNA: TGTGCCAGCACGACGGGGACCTCCTACGAGCAGTACTTC. Its protein product is CASTTGTSYEQYF.

The V and J genes are TRBV6-1 and TRBJ1-6, with 10 positions matching TRBD1. The CDR3 length is 13 residues. V shed 9 bases and J 9 bases; nucleotides not matched to a gene: 5. CDR1 and CDR2 (germline): MNHNS, SASEGT. In DNA form, the CDR3 reads TGTGCCAGTAAACGGGACAGGGGTTCACCCCTCCACTTT. It yields the protein CASKRDRGSPLHF.

The V and J genes are TRBV7-2 and TRBJ1-1; D remains ambiguous. Germline CDR1 reads SGHTA; CDR2 reads FQGNSA. The CDR3 contains 14 residues. V was trimmed by 5 bases and J by 1 base, leaving 11 bases between them. DNA of the CDR3: TGTGCCAGCAGCCCCCCGCCCGGGAACACTGAAGCTTTCTTT. Translation gives CASSPPPGNTEAFF.

The chain has TRBV5-4 and TRBJ2-7; 9 bases line up with TRBD2. With V trimmed by 3 bases and J by 4 bases, 8 bases remained unmatched. Germline V gene sequence: CDR1 SGHNT, CDR2 YYREEE (reference sequence). This CDR3 has 15 amino acids. The CDR3 sequence is CASSSEREAGYEQYF. In DNA, the CDR3 is TGTGCCAGCAGCTCAGAGCGGGAGGCTGGGTACGAGCAGTACTTC.

This chain joins TRBV28 and TRBJ1-4; TRBD1 matches 9 bases. The CDR3 totals 14 residues. V lost 5 bases and J lost 12; bases outside the gene matches: 10. Germline CDR1 and CDR2: MDHEN and SYDVKM. The CDR3 reads CASSKNRGRTELFF. The CDR3 DNA reads TGTGCCAGCAGTAAGAACAGGGGGCGCACCGAACTGTTTTTT.

The V gene is TRBV30, the J gene TRBJ2-5; D is undetermined. Per the germline V gene, CDR1 is GTSNPN and CDR2 is SVGIG (reference sequence). V lost 2 bases, J lost 4 bases, and 8 bases lay in between. CDR3 length: 12 residues. CDR3 DNA: TGTGCCTGGAGTCTAACCCGAGAGACCCAGTACTTC. Its translation is CAWSLTRETQYF.

The gene calls are TRBV2 and TRBJ2-7; a possible D gene is TRBD1 (6 bases). Germline CDR1 reads SNHLY; CDR2 reads FYNNEI. The CDR3 length is 13 residues. V was pared by 6 bases and J by 0 bases, with 9 bases between. Written as DNA, the CDR3 is TGTGCCAGCAGAAAGGACAGCTCCTACGAGCAGTACTTC. Encoded protein: CASRKDSSYEQYF.

The chain recombines TRBV7-2 with TRBJ2-3; 15 nucleotides line up with TRBD2. This CDR3 spans 17 amino acids. The J segment lost 4 bases and the V segment lost 3 bases, leaving 5 bases of the junction unmatched. CDR1 and CDR2 (germline): SGHTA, FQGNSA. The DNA for the CDR3 is TGTGCCAGCAGCTTCGGACTAGCGGGAGGGCGGGCAGATACGCAGTATTTT. It translates to CASSFGLAGGRADTQYF.

This clone has only a few counts. The chain recombines TRBV7-2 with TRBJ1-2, with 10 bases lining up with TRBD1. The trim removed 4 bases at V and 2 bases at J, leaving 4 bases unmatched. The CDR3 contains 15 residues. Germline-derived CDR1 and CDR2 are SGHTA and FQGNSA. The DNA for the CDR3 is TGTGCCAGCAGCTGGAAGGGACAGGGGAACTATGGCTACACCTTC. Its translation: CASSWKGQGNYGYTF.

The V gene is TRBV5-4, the J gene TRBJ2-1, with TRBD2 identical over 7 bases. The V segment lost 0 bases and the J segment 5 bases; nucleotides outside the gene matches: 5. CDR1 and CDR2 (germline): SGHNT, YYREEE (reference sequence). The CDR3 consists of 15 residues. CDR3 protein: CASSLAPSGDNEQFF. DNA of the CDR3: TGTGCCAGCAGCTTGGCTCCTAGCGGAGACAATGAGCAGTTCTTC.

V gene TRBV29-1 combines with J gene TRBJ1-2; the D gene is possibly TRBD1 (5 bases). This CDR3 contains 13 residues. Trimming left V 4 bases short and J 6 bases short, with 15 bases between. Germline lookup yields CDR1 SQVTM and CDR2 ANQGSEA. The CDR3 here is CSVVPGRGDGYTF. The CDR3 region has the DNA TGCAGCGTTGTCCCAGGGAGGGGTGATGGCTACACCTTC.

This sequence joins TRBV29-1 and TRBJ2-7; D is ambiguous. The V gene lost 5 bases and the J gene lost 4 bases, with 12 bases spanning the gap. This CDR3 has 12 residues. Germline loops: CDR1 SQVTM, CDR2 ANQGSEA. The CDR3 sequence is CSVKSSAYEQYF. In nucleotides, the CDR3 is TGCAGCGTTAAGTCTTCCGCTTACGAGCAGTACTTC.

The chain's CDR3 is CAWSERFRAGNTIYF. CDR3 bases: TGTGCCTGGAGTGAGAGATTCAGGGCTGGAAACACCATATATTTT. This chain connects TRBV30 to TRBJ1-3, with D possibly matching TRBD1 (5 bases). The ends were cut back, 1 base at V and 2 bases at J, with 12 bases in the middle. The CDR3 is 15 residues long. Germline values: CDR1 GTSNPN, CDR2 SVGIG (reference sequence).

This sequence joins TRBV15 and TRBJ1-2; D possibly corresponds to TRBD1 (6 bases). V gave up 0 bases and J gave up 4 bases, with 9 bases separating them. The CDR3 has 14 residues. CDR1 LNHNV and CDR2 YYDKDF come from the germline V gene (reference sequence). CDR3 in amino acids: CATSRDRGGYGYTF. CDR3 nucleotide sequence: TGTGCCACCAGCAGAGATCGAGGGGGCTATGGCTACACCTTC.

The V gene is TRBV30, the J gene TRBJ2-5; D ambiguous. V gave up 1 base and J gave up 4 bases, with 7 bases separating them. The CDR3 runs to 12 residues. The germline CDR1 and CDR2 sequences are GTSNPN and SVGIG (reference sequence). The DNA of the CDR3 is TGTGCCTGGAGTGAGGCAGGAGAGACCCAGTACTTC. Its translation: CAWSEAGETQYF.

This clone was counted once. The chain is built from TRBV7-8 and TRBJ2-7; D possibly matches TRBD1 or TRBD2 (8 bases each). Trimming took off 2 bases at V and 0 bases at J, with 14 bases between the two ends. This CDR3 is built from 16 residues. Germline CDR1 is SGHVS and CDR2 is FQNEAQ. The CDR3 DNA is TGTGCCAGCAGCTTACGGGGGGGGACAGGCTCCTACGAGCAGTACTTC. Its translation is CASSLRGGTGSYEQYF.

The V gene is TRBV5-6, the J gene TRBJ2-5, with 8 bases that match TRBD2. Germline V CDR1 and CDR2: SGHDT, YYEEEE. The V and J ends lost 3 bases and 9 bases, in that order; junction bases with no gene match: 10. The CDR3 loop spans 14 amino acids. CDR3 DNA: TGTGCCAGCAGCTCCTATAGCGGGCGGGGGGCCCAGTACTTC. Its translation is CASSSYSGRGAQYF.

The chain is built from TRBV19 and TRBJ2-2; D perhaps matches TRBD1 (5 bases). This CDR3 spans 15 amino acids. Germline V gene lookup returns CDR1 LNHDA and CDR2 SQIVND (reference sequence). V dropped 8 bases and J dropped 3 bases, with 16 bases sitting between them. The CDR3 region is CASALGVKDTGELFF. The CDR3 region has the DNA TGTGCCAGTGCGTTAGGGGTTAAGGACACCGGGGAGCTGTTTTTT. The full variable domain, rest sourced from reference TRBV19 and TRBJ2-2, is DGGITQSPKYLFRKEGQNVTLSCEQNLNHDAMYWYRQDPGQGLRLIYYSQIVNDFQKGDIAEGYSVSREKKESFPLTVTSAQKNPTAFYLCASALGVKDTGELFFGEGSRLTVL.

With respect to this clone: At the DNA level, this CDR3 is encoded by other sequences in the same sample as well. The chain links TRBV11-2 to TRBJ2-7, with unresolved D. The CDR3 length is 11 residues. Per germline, CDR1 SGHAT and CDR2 FQNNGV. Trimming shortened V by 1 base and J by 2 bases, and 0 bases separated the two germline ends. CDR3 sequence reads: CASSLAYEQYF. The CDR3 DNA reads as TGTGCCAGCAGCTTAGCCTACGAGCAGTACTTC.

V is TRBV5-4 and J is TRBJ2-5; the match to TRBD1 covers 7 bases. Germline CDR1 and CDR2: SGHNT and YYREEE (reference sequence). CDR3 length: 14 amino acids. Germline trimming cut 4 bases from V and 3 bases from J; bases unmatched to any gene: 6. The CDR3 spells CASSITGDEETQYF. CDR3 sequence (DNA): TGTGCCAGCAGCATCACAGGGGACGAAGAGACCCAGTACTTC.

This clone showed up just once. The gene calls are TRBV28 and TRBJ2-7; 8 bases are shared with TRBD2. Trimming at V came to 6 bases and at J to 5 bases, leaving 6 bases not matched to a gene. CDR1 is MDHEN and CDR2 is SYDVKM in the germline V gene. This CDR3 comprises 13 residues. CDR3 protein: CASSIAGLDEQYF. CDR3 sequence (DNA): TGTGCCAGCAGCATAGCGGGATTAGACGAGCAGTACTTC.

The chain recombines TRBV5-4 with TRBJ2-3, with a weak D call TRBD2 (5 bases). Germline CDR1 and CDR2: SGHNT and YYREEE (reference sequence). Trimming stripped 4 bases from V and 0 bases from J, with 12 bases between. This CDR3 is 15 amino acids long. This CDR3 is CASSAASGSTDTQYF. The DNA for the CDR3 is TGTGCCAGCAGCGCAGCCTCGGGAAGCACAGATACGCAGTATTTT.